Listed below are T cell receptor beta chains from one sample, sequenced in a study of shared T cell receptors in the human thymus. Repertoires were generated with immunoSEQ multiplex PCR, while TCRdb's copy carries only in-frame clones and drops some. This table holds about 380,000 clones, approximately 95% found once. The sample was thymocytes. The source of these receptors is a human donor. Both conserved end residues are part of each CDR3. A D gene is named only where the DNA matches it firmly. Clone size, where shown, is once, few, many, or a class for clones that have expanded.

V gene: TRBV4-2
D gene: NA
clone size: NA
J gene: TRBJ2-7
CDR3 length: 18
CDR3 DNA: TGTGCCAGCAGCCAAGAAATACGGCCGAGGAGTCCCTCCTACGAGCAGTACTTC
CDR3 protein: CASSQEIRPRSPSYEQYF

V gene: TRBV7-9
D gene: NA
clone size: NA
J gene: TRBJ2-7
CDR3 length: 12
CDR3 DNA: TGTGCCAGCAGCTCTGGTAGTAGCGAGCAGTACTTC
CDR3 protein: CASSSGSSEQYF

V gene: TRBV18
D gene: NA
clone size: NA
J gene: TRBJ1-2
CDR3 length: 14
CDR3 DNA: TGTGCCAGCTCACCCATGGACTCTAGGTATGGCTACACCTTC
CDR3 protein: CASSPMDSRYGYTF

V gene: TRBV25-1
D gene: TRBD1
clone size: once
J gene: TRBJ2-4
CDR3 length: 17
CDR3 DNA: TGTGCCAGCAGTGTAAGCATCGACAGGGCTTCCAAAAACATTCAGTACTTC
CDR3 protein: CASSVSIDRASKNIQYF

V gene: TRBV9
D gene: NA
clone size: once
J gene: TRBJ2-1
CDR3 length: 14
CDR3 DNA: TGTGCCAGCAGACCGACGCACACCTACAATGAGCAGTTCTTC
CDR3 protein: CASRPTHTYNEQFF

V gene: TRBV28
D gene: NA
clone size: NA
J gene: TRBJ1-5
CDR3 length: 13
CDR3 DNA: TGTGCCAGCAGTAAGTGGAGGGGGGGGCCCCAGCATTTT
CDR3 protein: CASSKWRGGPQHF

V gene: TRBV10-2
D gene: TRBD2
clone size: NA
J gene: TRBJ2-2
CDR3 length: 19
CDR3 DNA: TGCGCCAGCTCAACGTCCCGGACTAGCGGGAGTGAGGACACCGGGGAGCTGTTTTTT
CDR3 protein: CASSTSRTSGSEDTGELFF

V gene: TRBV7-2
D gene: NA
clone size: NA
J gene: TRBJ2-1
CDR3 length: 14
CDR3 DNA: TGTGCCAGCAGCTTAGGGGGGGACTACAATGAGCAGTTCTTC
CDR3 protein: CASSLGGDYNEQFF

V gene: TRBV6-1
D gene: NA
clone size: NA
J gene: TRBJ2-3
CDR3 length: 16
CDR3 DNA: TGTGCCAGCAGTGAAGTCTTTCGACAGGTCACAGATACGCAGTATTTT
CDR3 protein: CASSEVFRQVTDTQYF

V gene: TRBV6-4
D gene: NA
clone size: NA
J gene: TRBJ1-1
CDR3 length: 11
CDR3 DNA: TGTGCCAGCAGCTCTGGGATTGAAGCTTTCTTT
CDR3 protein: CASSSGIEAFF

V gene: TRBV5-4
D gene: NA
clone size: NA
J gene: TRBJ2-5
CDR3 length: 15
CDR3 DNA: TGTGCCAGCAGCTTGACGCTAGGTGGACAAGAGACCCAGTACTTC
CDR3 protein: CASSLTLGGQETQYF

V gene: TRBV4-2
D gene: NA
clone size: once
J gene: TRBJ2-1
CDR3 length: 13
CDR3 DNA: TGTGCCAGCAGCCAGATTGGGGAGCGTGAGCAGTTCTTC
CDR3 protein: CASSQIGEREQFF

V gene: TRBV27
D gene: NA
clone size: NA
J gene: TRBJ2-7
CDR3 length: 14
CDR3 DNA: TGTGCCAGCAGGCTAGGGACGGTGCCCTACGAGCAGTACTTC
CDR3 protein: CASRLGTVPYEQYF

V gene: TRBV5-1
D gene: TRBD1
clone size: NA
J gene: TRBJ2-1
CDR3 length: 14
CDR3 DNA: TGCGCCAGCAGCTTGGGGGACAGGGATCATGAGCAGTTCTTC
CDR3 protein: CASSLGDRDHEQFF

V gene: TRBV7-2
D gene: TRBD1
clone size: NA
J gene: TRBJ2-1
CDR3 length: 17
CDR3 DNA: TGTGCCAGCAGCTTAGTAGGGACAGTCGGGACGTACAATGAGCAGTTCTTC
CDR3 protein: CASSLVGTVGTYNEQFF

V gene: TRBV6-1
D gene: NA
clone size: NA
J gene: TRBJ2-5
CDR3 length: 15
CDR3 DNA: TGTGCCAGCAGTGGGTACGACAGATCCCAAGAGACCCAGTACTTC
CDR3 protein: CASSGYDRSQETQYF

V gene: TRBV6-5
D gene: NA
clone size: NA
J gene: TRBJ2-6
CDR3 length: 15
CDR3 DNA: TGTGCCAGCAGCCTCATCCACCCTGGGGCCAACGTCCTGACTTTC
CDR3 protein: CASSLIHPGANVLTF

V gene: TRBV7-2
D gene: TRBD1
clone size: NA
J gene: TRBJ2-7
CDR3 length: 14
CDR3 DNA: TGTGCCAGCAGCTCGGGACAGGGGGCTTACGAGCAGTACTTC
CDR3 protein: CASSSGQGAYEQYF

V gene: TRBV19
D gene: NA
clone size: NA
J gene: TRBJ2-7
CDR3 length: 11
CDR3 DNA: TGTGCCAGTAGTAACGCGTACGAGCAGTACTTC
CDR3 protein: CASSNAYEQYF

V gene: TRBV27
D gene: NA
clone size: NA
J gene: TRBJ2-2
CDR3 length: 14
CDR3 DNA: TGTGCCAGCAGTCCACCGAGCGGAACCGGGGAGCTGTTTTTT
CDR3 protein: CASSPPSGTGELFF

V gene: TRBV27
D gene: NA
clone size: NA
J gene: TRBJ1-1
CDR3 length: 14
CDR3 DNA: TGTGCCAGCAGTTTAAAGGCGGGGGAGGCTGAAGCTTTCTTT
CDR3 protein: CASSLKAGEAEAFF

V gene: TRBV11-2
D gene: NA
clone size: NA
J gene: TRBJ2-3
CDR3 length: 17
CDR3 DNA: TGTGCCAGCAGCTCGACCAAGGACCCCCGGTGGACAGATACGCAGTATTTT
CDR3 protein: CASSSTKDPRWTDTQYF